This T cell receptor beta chain stems from a study of cytotoxic CD8 clonotypes in ibrutinib-treated CLL (dated by TCRdb to the early 2020s). For the study in its entirety: The cohort had 11 relapsed/refractory and roughly 14 treatment-naive patients; roughly 17 were IGHV unmutated. Samples averaged approximately 260,000 productive templates and about 94,000 productive rearrangements. Partial responses were observed in 24 patients and complete responses in 2; after a median follow-up of about 69 months, remission was maintained in 15 or so patients and progression was observed in roughly 12. Every remission and progressive disease sample was obtained while ibrutinib was still being received by the patients. Response samples were obtained after a median of approximately 12 months of treatment, with a range of roughly 6 to 36 months. Cryopreserved peripheral blood mononuclear cells were collected before treatment, at response, and at either disease progression or sustained remission. Longitudinal samples were available for about 30% of the 86 trial participants. The investigation overall reported the following: Baseline clonality exceeded that of age-matched healthy donors and correlated strongly with circulating CD8+ T-cell counts. Public clonotypes were rare and either shrank or stayed stable during treatment, and the rise in clonality at ibrutinib response reflected expansion of private clonotypes. Sustained-remission and progressing patients did not have matched sampling times, and lymph node repertoires were not examined. At ibrutinib response clonality went up, during sustained remission it held steady, and at progression it dropped back toward baseline.

The intended sense of this specimen's time point label: about a year on ibrutinib. For TCR beta library preparation, roughly 2 micrograms of genomic DNA was extracted from cryopreserved PBMCs. Longitudinal blood samples from CLL patients on ibrutinib monotherapy were analyzed using high-throughput TCR beta sequencing. The patients took part in an open-label, single-center phase 2 trial of ibrutinib monotherapy. From the cysteine up to the phenylalanine, the CDR3 has a length of 20 residues. Here the CDR3 DNA is all that survives: 60 bases in frame from base 1. Trimming leaves V shorter by 0 bases and J shorter by 0 bases, with the junction holding 12 bases beyond the gene matches. CDR1 and CDR2 (SGDLS, YYNGEE) derive from the germline V gene. As to this clone: The target of this receptor is not known. Base qualities are not at hand, and no much larger clone is one base apart.

A MiSeq instrument was used for deep resolution sequencing, which targeted depths ranging from 1 in 1 million up to 1 in 200,000 T cells, with coverage averaging 10x for each clonotype. TCR beta libraries were generated with the immunoSEQ hsTCRB Kit. The authors' analysis ran thus. ImmunoSEQ Data Assistant and ImmunoSEQ Analyzer were used for data analysis, and V, D and J genes were assigned according to IMGT definitions. Clonality, which ranges from 0 to 1, was calculated as one minus the normalized Shannon entropy of productive rearrangement frequencies. Only overrepresented clonotypes making up at least 0.05% of the repertoire of each patient were included in the public clonotype analysis. Some 14 age-matched healthy donor repertoires from immuneACCESS served as clonality controls. TCRdb obtained this table from immuneACCESS and retained in-frame rearrangements with V and J assigned. These tables miss some clones; where compared with another copy, unresolved V genes account for less than half of the shortfall, and the remainder is unexplained. The V and J calls and clone size are taken from that table; D and trimming were inferred from the DNA. For this sample there are tens of thousands of clones; roughly 70% appear just once. Of the sample, about 45% is held by the ten largest clones.

The clonotype originates from a human donor with chronic lymphocytic leukemia. The chain joins TRBV9 to TRBJ2-2, with 9 central nucleotides matching TRBD2. Material: PBMCs, obtained after 12 months of ibrutinib treatment. The DNA reads as follows: TGTGCCAGCAGCGTAGGTACAGGGAGGGCTAGCGGGACGAACACCGGGGAGCTGTTTTTT. It translates as CASSVGTGRASGTNTGELFF.